The TCR beta chain under discussion was sequenced for a study of Ad26.COV2.S vaccination and SARS-CoV-2 variants (dated by TCRdb to about 2021). Study-wide context: Vaccine-arm donors were drawn from COV1001, a multicentre, randomized, double-blind, placebo-controlled phase I-IIa trial of Ad26.COV2.S in healthy adults. Dosing of Ad26.COV2.S was intramuscular, at either 5x10^10 or 1x10^11 viral particles, delivered as one shot or as two shots spaced 56 days apart. TCRbeta repertoire sequencing served as the tool for gauging how specific and how broad the SARS-CoV-2-reactive T cell receptors were following Ad26.COV2.S vaccination. A total of approximately 30 samples were included in the TCR-sequenced set, comprising about 20 Ad26.COV2.S vaccine recipients, 5 placebo recipients and 8 SARS-CoV-2 convalescent individuals. Trial participants were randomized into five groups of five, in which low-dose or high-dose Ad26.COV2.S was given once or twice, or placebo was given on both occasions. Throughout the experiments and outcome assessment, investigators stayed blinded to trial group allocation.

This specimen's treatment or condition label, per the study, means: around 19 received Ad26.COV2.S at low or high dose, single or two shots; roughly five received placebo; per-sample allocation not given. For vaccine and placebo recipients, the sequenced repertoires came from samples collected on day 63 after the first injection. Cohort 1b enrolled about 25 adults aged 18-55 years at a single site in Boston, USA, between 29 July and 7 August 2020. Ad26.COV2.S was a replication-incompetent adenovirus type 26 vector that expressed a prefusion-stabilized SARS-CoV-2 spike protein derived from the original Wuhan strain. Broader findings and caveats from the paper: After vaccination, spike-specific CD8+ and CD4+ T cell responses were reported to show substantial breadth. The authors noted that the TCR breadth and depth analyses may have underestimated total T cell responses. The study was not powered for comparison of responses between vaccine doses or regimens. Higher spike-specific TCR breadth was observed in Ad26.COV2.S recipients than in placebo recipients (P = 0.0014). Vaccine and placebo recipients had comparable non-spike TCR breadth, which fits with the vaccine containing only spike.

The V and J ends are trimmed by 2 bases and 0 bases, leaving 7 bases between them. Sequences LNHDA (CDR1) and SQIVND (CDR2) are obtained from the germline V gene (reference sequence). The CDR3 goes from the cysteine to the phenylalanine over 14 residues. Left in the record is the CDR3 DNA by itself, 42 bases read in frame from the first base. The immunoSEQ Assay was the method used to sequence TCRbeta CDR3 regions. After extraction, genomic DNA underwent amplification by bias-controlled multiplex PCR, followed by high-throughput sequencing. The source study handled its data this way. To quantify the absolute abundance of each unique TCRbeta CDR3 region, sequences were collapsed and filtered. T cell fraction was estimated by normalizing TCRbeta template counts to usable DNA, which was measured by amplifying reference genes present in all nucleated cells. Repertoire TCRs were annotated as SARS-CoV-2-specific by exact matching of V gene, CDR3 amino acid sequence and J gene to a known reactive TCR set. The reference SARS-CoV-2 TCR set was derived from MIRA and filtered for enrichment in COVID-19-positive ImmuneCODE repertoires, a step that removed public or cross-reactive TCRs. Using the MIRA antigens, annotated TCRs were further analysed by specific ORF or by position within an ORF. Breadth was defined as annotated unique rearrangements over total unique productive rearrangements; depth was the summed frequency of those rearrangements. Group comparisons of TCR breadth used two-sided Wilcoxon rank-sum tests. This immuneACCESS table, as held by TCRdb, lists in-frame sequences with V and J called but not all clones. Of the missing ones, under half trace to an unresolved V gene in checked studies; the others have no known cause. V and J calls and clone size are those listed in that table; D and trimming were worked out from the DNA. Within this sample are approximately 300,000 clones, with just over 85% of them counted one time only. The ten largest make up less than 2% of the sample.

As regards this clone: It has no known antigen specificity. No qualities accompany the bases; no much larger clone lies one base away.

This specimen consisted of peripheral blood, obtained in a trial of Ad26.COV2.S vaccine versus placebo. The origin of this receptor is a person between 18 and 60 years old who received the Ad26.COV2.S COVID-19 vaccine or a placebo. The chain is encoded by TRBV19 joined to TRBJ1-2; the D gene remains uncertain. For the CDR3, the sequence is CASSIQRANYGYTF. The DNA sequence follows: TGTGCCAGTAGTATACAAAGAGCTAACTATGGCTACACCTTC.